The clone carrying this TCR beta chain has more than one count but fewer than ten. Its antigen remains unknown. The donors, all healthy, were Caucasians living in Russia, aged 6 to 90. The CDR3 runs to 14 residues. V lost 0 bases, J lost 8 bases, and 13 bases lay in between. Germline lookup yields CDR1 ENHRY and CDR2 SYGVKD. These data come from a study of blood T cells in healthy people across ages. With a J-beta primer mix and a sample-barcoded 5' primer, a second PCR ran about 7 to 12 cycles. TCRdb reprocessed the 5' RACE reads with MiXCR, giving one entry per CDR3 protein. The table has about 560,000 distinct CDR3 sequences, roughly a quarter seen once; the top ten hold 3% to 4%. Study-level findings and limits: CMV status of donors was unknown, possibly confounding expanded clonotype changes.

This sample was also put to use in a study of T cells of mothers and their children. That work contributes: From each mother came over 9 million TCR beta CDR3 reads, and from each child came around 2.7 million.

The receptor was isolated from a boy between 2 and 15 years old in good health. The chain links TRBV10-3 to TRBJ1-2; D is undetermined. The sequenced sample was blood. The CDR3 spells CAISESRQRDGYTF. CDR3 DNA: TGTGCCATCAGTGAGTCACGTCAACGTGACGGCTACACCTTC.